This T cell receptor beta chain was recovered during a study of vaccination and CD4 T cells after COVID-19. The junction had 7 bases not matched to a gene; V was cut back by 5 bases and J by 1 base. Germline lookup yields CDR1 MNHNS and CDR2 SASEGT. This CDR3 is 15 amino acids long. Details on this clonotype: Its antigen is still unknown.

Documented time point: late sampling 161 to 241 days after vaccination in a few convalescent patients. Indicated treatment: approximately 9-day PBMC culture with coronavirus spike peptide pools or control peptides (ViraFEST assay). The Oncomine TCR Beta short-read assay was applied to DNA of cultured CD4+ T cells. TCRdb used MiXCR to reprocess the PCR reads, holding one entry per CDR3 protein. The top ten clones hold roughly 9.6% of a sample with 20,000 or so distinct CDR3 sequences, about 43% of them seen once. This sequence joins TRBV6-1 and TRBJ2-7, with 8 bases fitting TRBD1. Specimen: CD4+ T cells from blood, cultured in vitro, collected about 7 months after SARS-CoV-2 vaccination. The receptor's source is a human donor who had recovered from COVID-19. CDR3 sequence (DNA): TGTGCCAGCAGTCCGGAAGGACAGGGTTCCTACGAGCAGTACTTC. Translation gives CASSPEGQGSYEQYF.